This is a list of T cell receptor beta chains from one sample in a study of Ad26.COV2.S vaccination and SARS-CoV-2 variants. Some clones are missing from TCRdb's copy, which holds only in-frame ones; the method was immunoSEQ multiplex PCR. The data hold around 350,000 clones, with 85% observed a single time. The sample in question was peripheral blood, obtained in a trial of Ad26.COV2.S vaccine versus placebo. The receptor set was obtained from a person between 18 and 65 years old who received the Ad26.COV2.S COVID-19 vaccine or a placebo. Both conserved end residues are part of each CDR3. A D gene is named only where the DNA matches it firmly. The size entry is marked missing in some rows and otherwise reads once, few, many or a size class.

cdr3_aa: CATLQGDSYEQYF; cdr3_nt: TGCGCCACCCTCCAGGGGGATTCCTACGAGCAGTACTTC; clone_size: few; j_call: TRBJ2-7; d_call: TRBD1; v_call: TRBV10-2
cdr3_aa: CASSLTGYEQYF; cdr3_nt: TGTGCCAGCAGTTTGACCGGCTACGAGCAGTACTTC; clone_size: NA; j_call: TRBJ2-7; d_call: NA; v_call: TRBV27
cdr3_aa: CASSPPAAGNTIYF; cdr3_nt: TGCGCCAGCAGCCCCCCTGCGGCTGGAAACACCATATATTTT; clone_size: NA; j_call: TRBJ1-3; d_call: NA; v_call: TRBV5-1
cdr3_aa: CAISGTSGSLGQYF; cdr3_nt: TGTGCCATCAGCGGGACTAGCGGGAGTCTTGGGCAGTACTTC; clone_size: NA; j_call: TRBJ2-7; d_call: TRBD2; v_call: TRBV10-3
cdr3_aa: CASSRSGGTSAYEQYF; cdr3_nt: TGCGCCAGCAGCCGTAGTGGAGGGACGTCAGCCTACGAGCAGTACTTC; clone_size: few; j_call: TRBJ2-7; d_call: NA; v_call: TRBV4-1
cdr3_aa: CASSALPVETQYF; cdr3_nt: TGTGCCAGCAGCGCCCTTCCCGTTGAGACCCAGTACTTC; clone_size: NA; j_call: TRBJ2-5; d_call: NA; v_call: TRBV7-6
cdr3_aa: CASSQDADISAYEQYF; cdr3_nt: TGCGCCAGCAGCCAAGATGCGGACATATCTGCCTACGAGCAGTACTTC; clone_size: NA; j_call: TRBJ2-7; d_call: NA; v_call: TRBV4-1
cdr3_aa: CASSYSVAGGRNTLHF; cdr3_nt: TGTGCCAGCAGTTACTCTGTGGCAGGAGGACGAAATACCCTCCACTTT; clone_size: NA; j_call: TRBJ1-6; d_call: NA; v_call: TRBV6-5
cdr3_aa: CASSPGLVQLEQYF; cdr3_nt: TGTGCCAGCAGCCCGGGACTAGTCCAGCTCGAGCAGTACTTC; clone_size: NA; j_call: TRBJ2-7; d_call: TRBD2; v_call: TRBV2
cdr3_aa: CASSLKTLGQRSTDTQYF; cdr3_nt: TGTGCCAGCAGTTTAAAAACCCTGGGGCAGAGGTCCACAGATACGCAGTATTTT; clone_size: NA; j_call: TRBJ2-3; d_call: NA; v_call: TRBV28
cdr3_aa: CASRQPEGQGASGANVLTF; cdr3_nt: TGTGCCAGCAGACAACCAGAGGGACAGGGGGCAAGTGGGGCCAACGTCCTGACTTTC; clone_size: NA; j_call: TRBJ2-6; d_call: TRBD1; v_call: TRBV28
cdr3_aa: CARSLEGRAEAFF; cdr3_nt: TGTGCCAGAAGCTTGGAAGGGAGGGCTGAAGCTTTCTTT; clone_size: NA; j_call: TRBJ1-1; d_call: NA; v_call: TRBV5-3
cdr3_aa: CASSLGDYSGNTIYF; cdr3_nt: TGCGCCAGCAGCTTGGGAGACTACTCTGGAAACACCATATATTTT; clone_size: once; j_call: TRBJ1-3; d_call: NA; v_call: TRBV5-1
cdr3_aa: CASTETRQVLYGYTF; cdr3_nt: TGTGCCAGCACTGAAACCCGGCAGGTCCTCTATGGCTACACCTTC; clone_size: NA; j_call: TRBJ1-2; d_call: NA; v_call: TRBV2
cdr3_aa: CASSLGGQGAPYGYTF; cdr3_nt: TGCGCCAGCAGCTTGGGCGGACAGGGGGCTCCCTATGGCTACACCTTC; clone_size: NA; j_call: TRBJ1-2; d_call: TRBD1; v_call: TRBV5-1
cdr3_aa: CAGSQGDLRGYTF; cdr3_nt: TGTGCCGGGTCACAGGGAGATCTGCGAGGCTACACCTTC; clone_size: NA; j_call: TRBJ1-2; d_call: NA; v_call: TRBV2
cdr3_aa: CASSLEARTVNQPQHF; cdr3_nt: TGTGCCAGCAGCTTAGAGGCCCGGACAGTAAATCAGCCCCAGCATTTT; clone_size: NA; j_call: TRBJ1-5; d_call: NA; v_call: TRBV7-8
cdr3_aa: CASSKVAGELAKETQYF; cdr3_nt: TGCGCCAGCAGTAAAGTAGCGGGAGAGCTGGCAAAAGAGACCCAGTACTTC; clone_size: NA; j_call: TRBJ2-5; d_call: TRBD2; v_call: TRBV4-1
cdr3_aa: CASSLERGVPLRYNEQFF; cdr3_nt: TGCGCCAGCAGCTTGGAAAGGGGCGTGCCGCTGCGATACAATGAGCAGTTCTTC; clone_size: NA; j_call: TRBJ2-1; d_call: NA; v_call: TRBV5-1
cdr3_aa: CASSPHGGTEKETQYF; cdr3_nt: TGTGCCAGCAGCCCCCATGGGGGGACGGAGAAAGAGACCCAGTACTTC; clone_size: NA; j_call: TRBJ2-5; d_call: NA; v_call: TRBV5-4
cdr3_aa: CASINSGANVLTF; cdr3_nt: TGTGCCAGCATCAACTCTGGGGCCAACGTCCTGACTTTC; clone_size: once; j_call: TRBJ2-6; d_call: NA; v_call: TRBV6-6
cdr3_aa: CASSLNRESEQYF; cdr3_nt: TGTGCCAGCAGCTTAAACAGGGAAAGCGAGCAGTACTTC; clone_size: NA; j_call: TRBJ2-7; d_call: NA; v_call: TRBV7-8
cdr3_aa: CASSLKWDRNYEQYF; cdr3_nt: TGCGCCAGCAGCTTGAAATGGGACAGGAACTACGAGCAGTACTTC; clone_size: NA; j_call: TRBJ2-7; d_call: TRBD1; v_call: TRBV5-1
cdr3_aa: CASSSGLAGVEQYF; cdr3_nt: TGTGCCAGCAGCTCGGGACTAGCGGGGGTTGAGCAGTACTTC; clone_size: once; j_call: TRBJ2-7; d_call: TRBD2; v_call: TRBV9
cdr3_aa: CASSPPPGEWQETQYF; cdr3_nt: TGTGCCAGCTCACCACCCCCGGGGGAGTGGCAAGAGACCCAGTACTTC; clone_size: NA; j_call: TRBJ2-5; d_call: NA; v_call: TRBV18
cdr3_aa: CASSTGLAPYEQYF; cdr3_nt: TGCGCCAGCAGCACAGGACTAGCGCCTTACGAGCAGTACTTC; clone_size: NA; j_call: TRBJ2-7; d_call: TRBD2; v_call: TRBV5-1
cdr3_aa: CASSSGRKGYTGELFF; cdr3_nt: TGTGCCAGCAGCAGCGGCAGGAAGGGTTACACCGGGGAGCTGTTTTTT; clone_size: NA; j_call: TRBJ2-2; d_call: NA; v_call: TRBV7-8
cdr3_aa: CASSETLVLDEQFF; cdr3_nt: TGTGCCAGCAGTGAAACCCTAGTATTAGATGAGCAGTTCTTC; clone_size: NA; j_call: TRBJ2-1; d_call: NA; v_call: TRBV6-1